This T cell receptor beta chain was sequenced in a study of shared clonotypes between healthy human individuals. Regarding the study as a whole: For sorted subsets, rarefaction showed incomplete sequencing despite large depth.

With respect to this clone: What it recognizes is unknown. Other DNA sequences in this sample translate to the same CDR3.

V lost 6 bases and J lost 7; bases outside the gene matches: 10. The CDR3 totals 15 residues. The V gene's germline CDR1 is SGHTA and CDR2 FQGNSA. Each subset's genomic DNA was shared equally among a number of immunoSEQ plates. Sequencing was performed with immunoSEQ multiplex PCR; in TCRdb, only in-frame clones are kept and a portion is missing. The sample lists a few million clones; over 85% were seen once. The sequence derives from a man between 18 and 29 years old in good health. Some clones in this sample may be carry-over from other donors' samples. This chain connects TRBV7-2 to TRBJ2-1; 9 bases fit TRBD2. The specimen was naive CD4+ T cells from PBMCs. Stated subset: CD45RA+ positively selected. The CDR3 region has the DNA TGTGCCAGCAGTTTTACCGGGACTAGCCCTAATGAGCAGTTCTTC. The encoded protein is CASSFTGTSPNEQFF.